The 25 T cell receptor beta chains reported below all come from one sample, sequenced in a study of cytomegalovirus exposure and HLA in healthy donors. Primers included in the PCR were 60 Vbeta and 13 Jbeta primers. Assay used: immunoSEQ multiplex PCR; TCRdb lists only in-frame clones, some missing. The sample carries over 95,000 clones, approximately 80% recorded once. What was sequenced was PBMCs. These receptors all come from a man between 35 and 55 years old in good health and CMV-seropositive.

This clone turned up a few times. The V call is TRBV4-1, the J call TRBJ1-3; 9 bases align to TRBD1. The germline CDR1 and CDR2 sequences are MGHRA and YSYEKL. V shed 4 bases, J shed 7 bases, and the junction held 14 bases outside the gene matches. This CDR3 is 17 amino acids long. CDR3 nucleotides: TGCGCCAGCAGCCTAAAAAGCCCGGGACAGGGCGTCAACACCATATATTTT. It encodes CASSLKSPGQGVNTIYF.

V gene TRBV7-2 combines with J gene TRBJ1-3; D is perhaps TRBD1 (5 bases). Trimming shortened V by 5 bases and J by 4 bases, and 15 bases separated the two germline ends. From germline, CDR1 is SGHTA and CDR2 FQGNSA. This CDR3 has 15 residues. The CDR3 is CASSQAGGMGNTIYF. The CDR3 coding sequence is TGTGCCAGCAGCCAAGCGGGGGGGATGGGAAACACCATATATTTT.

The J gene is TRBJ2-3, the V gene TRBV25-1, with D perhaps TRBD2 (5 bases). Trimming removed 5 bases at V and 2 bases at J, with 11 bases between. The length of the CDR3 is 14 residues. The germline V gene encodes CDR1 MGHDK and CDR2 SYGVNS. In DNA, the CDR3 is TGTGCCAGCAGTTCTCAACGGGACACAGATACGCAGTATTTT. Translating it yields CASSSQRDTDTQYF. Combining the CDR3 with reference TRBV25-1 and TRBJ2-3 gives the whole variable domain EADIYQTPRYLVIGTGKKITLECSQTMGHDKMYWYQQDPGMELHLIHYSYGVNSTEKGDLSSESTVSRIRTEHFPLTLESARPSHTSQYLCASSSQRDTDTQYFGPGTRLTVL.

This clone was counted a single time. The rearrangement joins TRBV18 to TRBJ2-5; 12 bases match TRBD2. The end of the DNA fits TRBJ2-7 better, so the J call may be wrong. From germline, CDR1 is KGHSH and CDR2 LQKENI. The CDR3 is 15 residues long. CDR3: CASSPRLAGAYEQYF. The DNA of the CDR3 is TGTGCCAGCTCCCCCCGACTAGCGGGGGCCTACGAGCAGTACTTC.

V gene TRBV7-3 combines with J gene TRBJ2-1, with 9 bases aligning to TRBD1. The ends lost 0 bases at V and 8 bases at J; junction bases unmatched: 14. Germline CDR1 reads SGHTA; CDR2 reads FQGTGA. The CDR3 is made up of 18 amino acids. CDR3 sequence (DNA): TGTGCCAGCAGCTTAACGTCTTCTCAGGGGACAGGGTTCCATGAGCAGTTCTTC. Translating it yields CASSLTSSQGTGFHEQFF. Variable domain in full (rest from reference TRBV7-3 and TRBJ2-1): GAGVSQTPSNKVTEKGKYVELRCDPISGHTALYWYRQSLGQGPEFLIYFQGTGAADDSGLPNDRFFAVRPEGSVSTLKIQRTERGDSAVYLCASSLTSSQGTGFHEQFFGPGTRLTVL.

V and J are TRBV27 and TRBJ2-1, with a possible D match to TRBD2 (6 bases). This CDR3 has 14 amino acids. The germline CDR1 and CDR2 sequences are MNHEY and SMNVEV (reference sequence). Trimming removed 0 bases from V and 8 bases from J, with 11 bases in between. The CDR3 loop is CASSLSRGIDEQFF. In nucleotides, the CDR3 is TGTGCCAGCAGTTTATCGCGGGGCATCGATGAGCAGTTCTTC.

This sequence joins TRBV27 and TRBJ2-4; 9 nucleotides match TRBD2. The germline V gene has CDR1 MNHEY and CDR2 SMNVEV (reference sequence). Trimming took 5 bases from V and 0 from J; bases not matched to a gene: 5. This CDR3 region has 16 residues. The CDR3 DNA follows: TGTGCCAGCAGTACTGGGACTAGCCTAGCCAAAAACATTCAGTACTTC. This gives the protein CASSTGTSLAKNIQYF.

This sequence joins TRBV7-2 and TRBJ2-1, with 8 bases identical to TRBD1. Per germline, CDR1 SGHTA and CDR2 FQGNSA. The V segment lost 4 bases and the J segment 7 bases; nucleotides outside the gene matches: 6. CDR3 length: 14 residues. The CDR3 loop is CASSSRQGRNEQFF. CDR3 DNA: TGTGCCAGCAGCTCAAGACAGGGGAGAAATGAGCAGTTCTTC. Variable domain in full (rest from reference TRBV7-2 and TRBJ2-1): GAGVSQSPSNKVTEKGKDVELRCDPISGHTALYWYRQSLGQGLEFLIYFQGNSAPDKSGLPSDRFSAERTGGSVSTLTIQRTQQEDSAVYLCASSSRQGRNEQFFGPGTRLTVL.

J is TRBJ1-6 and V is TRBV7-3; TRBD1 aligns across 7 bases. This CDR3 region has 16 residues. V lost 2 bases to trimming and J lost 6 bases; unmatched junction nucleotides: 7. CDR1 is SGHTA, CDR2 FQGTGA, per germline. CDR3 region: CASSLSGRQGNSPLHF. In DNA, the CDR3 is TGTGCCAGCAGCTTATCGGGGAGACAGGGTAATTCACCCCTCCACTTT.

The rearrangement joins TRBV7-2 to TRBJ1-6, with D perhaps matching TRBD1 (5 bases). CDR1 is SGHTA, CDR2 FQGNSA, per germline. The CDR3 consists of 15 residues. V was pared by 3 bases and J by 6 bases, with 12 bases between. The CDR3 DNA reads as TGTGCCAGCAGCTTGACTCCGGGACTTAATTCACCCCTCCACTTT. Translation: CASSLTPGLNSPLHF.

V usage is TRBV2 and J usage is TRBJ1-5, with D tentatively TRBD1 (5 bases). The V end was cut by 4 bases, the J end by 6 bases, with 13 bases between. The length of the CDR3 is 14 residues. Germline CDR1 is SNHLY and CDR2 is FYNNEI. The CDR3 spells CASSVRQSGQPQHF. CDR3 DNA: TGTGCCAGCAGTGTCCGACAGTCTGGTCAGCCCCAGCATTTT.

The V gene is TRBV19, the J gene TRBJ2-1; D is uncertain. CDR3 length equals 11 residues. With 6 bases removed from V and 10 bases from J, the gap between germline ends came to 10 bases. CDR1 is LNHDA, CDR2 SQIVND, per germline (reference sequence). CDR3 nucleotide sequence: TGTGCCAGTAGAAACCAACAGGAGCAGTTCTTC. Protein product: CASRNQQEQFF.

This clone has more than one count but fewer than ten. The J gene is TRBJ1-5, the V gene TRBV18; maybe TRBD1 (6 bases). The germline V gene has CDR1 KGHSH and CDR2 LQKENI. V was cut by 4 bases and J by 4 bases, with 14 bases left in between. CDR3 length: 15 amino acids. The CDR3 nucleotides read TGTGCCAGCTCACTTTCAGGGGTGGGGAATCAGCCCCAGCATTTT. Encoded protein: CASSLSGVGNQPQHF.

CDR3 DNA sequence: TGTGCCAGCTCACCAGGCAGGTCCTTATCCGGGGAGCTGTTTTTT. This codes for CASSPGRSLSGELFF. The chain links TRBV18 to TRBJ2-2; D gene uncertain. The V gene's germline CDR1 is KGHSH and CDR2 LQKENI. Deletions cut 2 bases from V and 6 bases from J, with 13 bases between. CDR3 size: 15 residues.

J is TRBJ2-3 and V is TRBV18, with a weak D call TRBD2 (6 bases). The V and J ends lost 3 bases and 3 bases respectively, with 16 bases between them. Germline V gene data show CDR1 as KGHSH and CDR2 as LQKENI. The CDR3 totals 16 residues. The CDR3 DNA follows: TGTGCCAGCTCACCCCGGGAGATAGGGGAGACAGATACGCAGTATTTT. It specifies CASSPREIGETDTQYF.

V usage is TRBV4-1 and J usage is TRBJ2-7; 7 bases are a match to TRBD1. Unmatched junction bases numbered 2, after V lost 4 bases and J lost 2 bases. The CDR3 contains 13 residues. Germline-derived CDR1 and CDR2 are MGHRA and YSYEKL. The CDR3 DNA is TGCGCCAGCAGCCTCGGGACAGCCTACGAGCAGTACTTC. It codes for CASSLGTAYEQYF.

The V and J genes are TRBV28 and TRBJ1-1; 9 bases line up with TRBD1. The CDR3 sequence is 15 residues long. V lost 7 bases to trimming and J lost 3 bases; unmatched junction nucleotides: 9. Looked up from germline, CDR1 is MDHEN and CDR2 is SYDVKM. Here the CDR3 DNA reads TGTGCCAGCAAAGCCGGGACAGGGTTGGACACTGAAGCTTTCTTT. This translates into CASKAGTGLDTEAFF.

V is TRBV27 and J is TRBJ1-5; 7 bases align to TRBD1. CDR3 length: 14 amino acids. Germline CDR1 is MNHEY and CDR2 is SMNVEV (reference sequence). With V trimmed by 3 bases and J by 4 bases, 3 bases remained unmatched. This CDR3 reads CASSLGTANQPQHF. CDR3 coding DNA: TGTGCCAGCAGTTTGGGGACAGCTAATCAGCCCCAGCATTTT.

The chain is built from TRBV7-9 and TRBJ1-2, with a weak D call TRBD1 (5 bases). The CDR3 sequence is 17 residues long. V was clipped by 5 bases and J by 1 base, with 20 bases between them. Germline-derived CDR1 and CDR2 are SEHNR and FQNEAQ (reference sequence). The CDR3 sequence: CASSEAGRLEINYGYTF. CDR3 DNA: TGTGCCAGCAGCGAAGCGGGACGGCTAGAGATTAACTATGGCTACACCTTC.

This chain links TRBV11-2 with TRBJ2-7, with 7 bases identical to TRBD2. Germline values: CDR1 SGHAT, CDR2 FQNNGV. V lost 0 bases to trimming and J lost 2 bases; unmatched junction nucleotides: 7. The CDR3 length is 16 residues. The CDR3 loop reads CASSLERGVVTYEQYF. The CDR3 region has the DNA TGTGCCAGCAGCTTAGAACGGGGGGTGGTTACCTACGAGCAGTACTTC.

The chain uses TRBV5-1 and TRBJ1-2, with 7 positions matching TRBD1. The V gene's germline CDR1 is SGHRS and CDR2 YFSETQ. J lost 5 bases, V lost 0 bases, and 7 bases had no gene match. The CDR3 totals 15 residues. In DNA form, the CDR3 reads TGCGCCAGCAGCTTGGGTCCAGACAGGGAATATGGCTACACCTTC. This sequence encodes CASSLGPDREYGYTF.

This clone was found once. This sequence joins TRBV6-5 and TRBJ2-1; 9 nucleotides align to TRBD1. This CDR3 contains 14 residues. V lost 6 bases and J lost 7; bases outside the gene matches: 7. Germline-derived CDR1 and CDR2 are MNHEY and SVGAGI. The CDR3 bases are TGTGCCAGCAGGCAAGGACAGGGGAAGAATGAGCAGTTCTTC. Translated, it gives CASRQGQGKNEQFF.

The chain has TRBV15 and TRBJ1-1; 7 nucleotides agree with TRBD1. With 3 bases clipped from V and 6 bases from J, the junction kept 7 bases outside the gene matches. CDR3 size: 14 residues. Germline CDR1 LNHNV, CDR2 YYDKDF (reference sequence). The DNA for the CDR3 is TGTGCCACCAGCAGTATGGGACAGCGCGCTGAAGCTTTCTTT. This codes for CATSSMGQRAEAFF.

The rearrangement uses TRBV28 and TRBJ1-2; 10 bases map to TRBD1. Per the germline V gene, CDR1 is MDHEN and CDR2 is SYDVKM. J gave up 3 bases and V 3 bases, and 22 bases lay outside the gene matches. The length of the CDR3 is 21 residues. CDR3 sequence (DNA): TGTGCCAGCAGTTTGATGCTATCGCTAATGCTACGACAGGGGGCCGACTATGGCTACACCTTC. Translating it yields CASSLMLSLMLRQGADYGYTF.

The chain employs TRBV10-3 and TRBJ2-7; TRBD1 might be the D (6 bases). CDR1 is ENHRY and CDR2 is SYGVKD in the germline V gene. V shed 4 bases and J shed 2 bases, with 12 bases lying between them. The CDR3 has 14 residues. CDR3: CAISVDRRTYEQYF. DNA of the CDR3: TGTGCCATCAGTGTAGACAGGAGGACCTACGAGCAGTACTTC.